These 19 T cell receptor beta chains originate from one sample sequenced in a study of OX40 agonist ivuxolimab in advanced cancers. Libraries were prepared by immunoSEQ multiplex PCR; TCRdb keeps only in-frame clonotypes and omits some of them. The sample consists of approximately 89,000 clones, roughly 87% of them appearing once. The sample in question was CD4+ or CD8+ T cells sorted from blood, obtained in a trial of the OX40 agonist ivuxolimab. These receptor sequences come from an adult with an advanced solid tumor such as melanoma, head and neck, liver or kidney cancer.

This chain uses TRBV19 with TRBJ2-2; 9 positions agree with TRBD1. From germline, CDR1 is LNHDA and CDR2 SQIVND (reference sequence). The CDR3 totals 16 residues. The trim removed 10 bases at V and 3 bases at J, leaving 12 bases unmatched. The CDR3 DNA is TGTGCCACTCAAGCGACGGGACAGGGTTACACCGGGGAGCTGTTTTTT. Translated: CATQATGQGYTGELFF.

The CDR3 is CASSSGTGAYGEQYF. Here the CDR3 DNA reads TGTGCCAGCAGTTCCGGGACAGGGGCTTACGGCGAGCAGTACTTC. The chain uses TRBV6-6 and TRBJ2-5; TRBD1 aligns across 10 bases. Gene TRBJ2-7 matches the end of the DNA better, so the J call may be wrong. Germline V CDR1 and CDR2: MNHNY, SVGAGI (reference sequence). This CDR3 has 15 residues.

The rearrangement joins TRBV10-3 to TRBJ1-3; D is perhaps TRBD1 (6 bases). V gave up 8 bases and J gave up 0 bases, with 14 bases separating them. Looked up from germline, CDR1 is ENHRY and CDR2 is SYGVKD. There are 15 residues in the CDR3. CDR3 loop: CAIRGRDNSGNTIYF. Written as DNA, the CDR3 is TGTGCCATCCGCGGCAGGGACAACTCTGGAAACACCATATATTTT.

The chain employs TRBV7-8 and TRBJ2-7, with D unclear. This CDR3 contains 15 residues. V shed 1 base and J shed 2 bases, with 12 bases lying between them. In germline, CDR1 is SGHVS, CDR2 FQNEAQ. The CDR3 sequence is CASSLGSESPYEQYF. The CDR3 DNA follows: TGTGCCAGCAGCTTAGGGTCGGAGAGCCCCTACGAGCAGTACTTC.

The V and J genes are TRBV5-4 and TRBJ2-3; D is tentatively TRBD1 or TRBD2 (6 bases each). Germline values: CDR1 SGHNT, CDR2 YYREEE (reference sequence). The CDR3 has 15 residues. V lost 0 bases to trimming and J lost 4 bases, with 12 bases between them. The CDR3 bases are TGTGCCAGCAGCTTGGTGGGGGGCCACGCAGATACGCAGTATTTT. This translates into CASSLVGGHADTQYF.

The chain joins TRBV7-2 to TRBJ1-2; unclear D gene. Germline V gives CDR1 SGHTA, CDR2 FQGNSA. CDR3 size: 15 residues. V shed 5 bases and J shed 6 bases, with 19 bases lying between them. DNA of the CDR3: TGTGCCAGCAGCCCGACCCATAACCCGACCGATGGCTACACCTTC. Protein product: CASSPTHNPTDGYTF.

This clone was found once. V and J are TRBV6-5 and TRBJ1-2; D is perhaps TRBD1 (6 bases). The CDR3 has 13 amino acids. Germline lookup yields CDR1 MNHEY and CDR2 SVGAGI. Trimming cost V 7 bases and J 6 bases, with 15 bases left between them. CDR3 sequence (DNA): TGTGCCAGCATCGGGGGGGCTTTCAATGGCTACACCTTC. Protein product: CASIGGAFNGYTF.

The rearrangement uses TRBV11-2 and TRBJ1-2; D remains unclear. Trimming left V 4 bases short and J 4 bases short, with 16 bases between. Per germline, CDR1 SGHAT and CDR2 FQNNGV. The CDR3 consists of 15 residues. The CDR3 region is CASSSFLLSGYGYTF. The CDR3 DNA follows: TGTGCCAGCAGCTCCTTCCTTCTCTCGGGCTATGGCTACACCTTC. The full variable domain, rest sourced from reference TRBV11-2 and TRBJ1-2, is EAGVAQSPRYKIIEKRQSVAFWCNPISGHATLYWYQQILGQGPKLLIQFQNNGVVDDSQLPKDRFSAERLKGVDSTLKIQPAKLEDSAVYLCASSSFLLSGYGYTFGSGTRLTVV.

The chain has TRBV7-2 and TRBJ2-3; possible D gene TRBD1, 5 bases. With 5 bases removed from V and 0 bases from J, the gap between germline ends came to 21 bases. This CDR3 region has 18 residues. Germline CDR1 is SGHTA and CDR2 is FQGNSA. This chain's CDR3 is CASSAPLGQGRSTDTQYF. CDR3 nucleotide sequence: TGTGCCAGCAGCGCCCCCCTGGGGCAGGGTCGTAGCACAGATACGCAGTATTTT.

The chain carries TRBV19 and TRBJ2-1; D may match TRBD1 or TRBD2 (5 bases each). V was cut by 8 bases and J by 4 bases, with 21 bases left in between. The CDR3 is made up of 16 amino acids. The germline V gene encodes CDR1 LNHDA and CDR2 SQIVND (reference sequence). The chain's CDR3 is CASRLGVGDQYNEQFF. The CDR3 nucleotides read TGTGCCAGTCGGTTGGGAGTGGGGGATCAATACAATGAGCAGTTCTTC.

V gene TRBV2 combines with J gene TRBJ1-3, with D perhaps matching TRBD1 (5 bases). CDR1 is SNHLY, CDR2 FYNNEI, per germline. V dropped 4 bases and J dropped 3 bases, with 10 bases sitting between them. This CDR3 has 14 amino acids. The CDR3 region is CASSAGRDGNTIYF. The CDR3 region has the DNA TGTGCCAGCAGTGCGGGGCGGGATGGAAACACCATATATTTT.

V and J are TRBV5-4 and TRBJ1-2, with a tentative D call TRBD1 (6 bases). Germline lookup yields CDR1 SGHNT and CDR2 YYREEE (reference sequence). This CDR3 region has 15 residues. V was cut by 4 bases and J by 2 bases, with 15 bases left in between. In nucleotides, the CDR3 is TGTGCCAGCAGCCCGCCGGGGGGGCAAAACTATGGCTACACCTTC. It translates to CASSPPGGQNYGYTF.

This CDR3 is CASSPRDKYNEQFF. The CDR3 bases are TGTGCCAGCTCACCAAGGGACAAGTACAATGAGCAGTTCTTC. The chain employs TRBV18 and TRBJ2-1, with D tentatively TRBD1 (6 bases). Germline V lookup: CDR1 KGHSH, CDR2 LQKENI. There are 14 residues in the CDR3. The germline V and J ends were trimmed by 2 bases and 4 bases, with 9 bases remaining between them.

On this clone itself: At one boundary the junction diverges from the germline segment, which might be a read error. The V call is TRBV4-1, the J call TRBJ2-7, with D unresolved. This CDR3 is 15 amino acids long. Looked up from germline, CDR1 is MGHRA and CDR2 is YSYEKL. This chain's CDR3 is CASSHPPSPHPRFDF. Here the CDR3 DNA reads TGCGCCAGCAGCCACCCACCTTCACCTCATCCTCGGTTTGACTTC.

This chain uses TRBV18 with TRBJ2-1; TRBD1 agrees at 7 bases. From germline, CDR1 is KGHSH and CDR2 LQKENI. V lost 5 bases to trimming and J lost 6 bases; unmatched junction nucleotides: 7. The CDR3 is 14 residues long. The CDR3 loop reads CASSSYAGGNEQFF. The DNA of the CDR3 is TGTGCCAGCTCATCATACGCAGGGGGCAATGAGCAGTTCTTC.

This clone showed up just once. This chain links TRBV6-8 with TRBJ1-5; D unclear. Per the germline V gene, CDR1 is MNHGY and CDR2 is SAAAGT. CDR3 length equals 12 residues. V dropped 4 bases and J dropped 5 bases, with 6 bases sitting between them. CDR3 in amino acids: CASSSWDQPQHF. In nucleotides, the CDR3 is TGTGCCAGCAGTTCGTGGGATCAGCCCCAGCATTTT.

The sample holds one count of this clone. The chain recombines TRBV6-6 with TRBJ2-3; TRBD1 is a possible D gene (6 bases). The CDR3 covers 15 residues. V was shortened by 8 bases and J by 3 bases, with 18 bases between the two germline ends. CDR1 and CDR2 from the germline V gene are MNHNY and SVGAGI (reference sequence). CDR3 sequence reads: CASCGGGHGTDTQYF. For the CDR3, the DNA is TGTGCCAGCTGCGGTGGGGGCCACGGTACAGATACGCAGTATTTT.

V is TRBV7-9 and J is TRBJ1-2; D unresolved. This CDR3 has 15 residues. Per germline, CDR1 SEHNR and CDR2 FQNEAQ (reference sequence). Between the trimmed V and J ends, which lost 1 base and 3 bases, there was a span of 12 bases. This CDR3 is CASSLDVGNYYGYTF. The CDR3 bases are TGTGCCAGCAGCTTAGACGTCGGGAACTACTATGGCTACACCTTC.

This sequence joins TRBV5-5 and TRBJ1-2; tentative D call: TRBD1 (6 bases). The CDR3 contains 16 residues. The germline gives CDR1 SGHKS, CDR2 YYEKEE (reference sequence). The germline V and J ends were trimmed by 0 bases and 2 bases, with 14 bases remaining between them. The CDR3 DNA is TGTGCCAGCAGCTTGGGTCCAGGGGCGCGAAACTATGGCTACACCTTC. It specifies CASSLGPGARNYGYTF. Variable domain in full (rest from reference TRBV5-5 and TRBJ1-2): DAGVTQSPTHLIKTRGQQVTLRCSPISGHKSVSWYQQVLGQGPQFIFQYYEKEERGRGNFPDRFSARQFPNYSSELNVNALLLGDSALYLCASSLGPGARNYGYTFGSGTRLTVV.